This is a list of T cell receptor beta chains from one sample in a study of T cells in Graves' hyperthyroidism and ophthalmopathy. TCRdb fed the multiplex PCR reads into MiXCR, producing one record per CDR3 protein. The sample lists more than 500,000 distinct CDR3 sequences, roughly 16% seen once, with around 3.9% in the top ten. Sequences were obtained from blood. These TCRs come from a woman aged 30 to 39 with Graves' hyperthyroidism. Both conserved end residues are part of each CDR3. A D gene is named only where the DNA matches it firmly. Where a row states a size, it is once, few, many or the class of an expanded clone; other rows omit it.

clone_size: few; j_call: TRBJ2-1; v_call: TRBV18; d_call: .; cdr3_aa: CASSPTGDPYNEQFF; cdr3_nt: TGTGCCAGCTCACCAACAGGAGACCCCTACAATGAGCAGTTCTTC
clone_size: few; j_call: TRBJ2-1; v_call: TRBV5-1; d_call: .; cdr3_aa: CASSLSRGYLGEQFF; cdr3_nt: TGCGCCAGCAGCTTGTCTCGGGGTTACTTGGGTGAGCAGTTCTTC
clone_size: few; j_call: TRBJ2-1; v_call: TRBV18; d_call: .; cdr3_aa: CASSPSIADIYNEQFF; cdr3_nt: TGTGCCAGCTCACCCTCAATAGCAGATATCTACAATGAGCAGTTCTTC
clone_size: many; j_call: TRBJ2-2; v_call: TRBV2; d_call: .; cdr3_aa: CASTRALTGELFF; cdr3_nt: TGTGCCAGCACCCGAGCACTTACCGGGGAGCTGTTTTTT
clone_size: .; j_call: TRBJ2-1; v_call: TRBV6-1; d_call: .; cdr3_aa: CASSLGGKQFF; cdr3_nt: TGTGCCAGCAGTCTAGGGGGGAAGCAGTTCTTC
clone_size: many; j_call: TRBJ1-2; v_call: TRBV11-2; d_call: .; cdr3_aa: CASSGLGYTF; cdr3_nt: TGTGCCAGCAGCGGGCTGGGCTACACCTTC
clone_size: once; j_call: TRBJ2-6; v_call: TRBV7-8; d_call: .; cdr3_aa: CASSPGETRGANVLTF; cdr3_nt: TGTGCCAGCAGCCCCGGGGAAACGAGGGGGGCCAACGTCCTGACTTTC
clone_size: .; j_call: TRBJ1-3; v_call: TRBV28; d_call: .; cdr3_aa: CASSLGGAKSTIYF; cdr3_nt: TGTGCCAGCAGTTTAGGCGGGGCGAAGAGCACCATATATTTT
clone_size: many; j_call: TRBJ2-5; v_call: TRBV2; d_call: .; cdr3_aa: CASSGVAREETQYF; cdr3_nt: TGTGCCAGCAGTGGGGTAGCGAGAGAGGAGACCCAGTACTTC
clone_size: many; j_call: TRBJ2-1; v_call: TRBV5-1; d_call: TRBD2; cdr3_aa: CASSRDPLAGVSNEQFF; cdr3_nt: TGCGCCAGCAGCCGCGACCCACTAGCGGGAGTCTCCAATGAGCAGTTCTTC
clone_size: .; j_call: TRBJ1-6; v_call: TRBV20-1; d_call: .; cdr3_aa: CSARDDLLGSYNSPLHF; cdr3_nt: TGCAGTGCTAGAGATGACTTACTGGGCTCCTATAATTCACCCCTCCACTTT
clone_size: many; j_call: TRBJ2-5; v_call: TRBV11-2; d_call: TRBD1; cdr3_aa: CASSLAGQMLETQYF; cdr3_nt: TGTGCCAGCAGCTTAGCGGGACAGATGTTGGAGACCCAGTACTTC
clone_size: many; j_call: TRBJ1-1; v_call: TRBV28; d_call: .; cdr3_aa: CASSLWDRNTEAFF; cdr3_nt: TGTGCCAGCAGTTTATGGGACCGGAACACTGAAGCTTTCTTT
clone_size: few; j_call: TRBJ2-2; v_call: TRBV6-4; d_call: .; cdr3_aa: CASSRTYGEELFF; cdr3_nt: TGTGCCAGCAGCCGAACGTACGGGGAAGAGCTGTTTTTT
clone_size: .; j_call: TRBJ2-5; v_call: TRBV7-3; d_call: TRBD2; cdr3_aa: CASSLLPSGRQETQYF; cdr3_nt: TGTGCCAGCAGCTTACTGCCTAGCGGGAGGCAGGAGACCCAGTACTTC
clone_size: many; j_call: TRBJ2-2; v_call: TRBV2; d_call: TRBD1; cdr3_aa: CASRLKTGGATGELFF; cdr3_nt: TGTGCCAGCAGACTTAAGACAGGGGGCGCAACCGGGGAGCTGTTTTTT
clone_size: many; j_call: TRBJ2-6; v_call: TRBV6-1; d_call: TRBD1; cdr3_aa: CASSRDRGSGANVLTF; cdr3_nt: TGTGCCAGCAGTCGGGACAGGGGGTCTGGGGCCAACGTCCTGACTTTC
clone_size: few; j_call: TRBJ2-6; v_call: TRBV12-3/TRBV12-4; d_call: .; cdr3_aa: CASSASGGGANVLTF; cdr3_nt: TGTGCCAGCAGCGCCAGTGGAGGAGGGGCCAACGTCCTGACTTTC
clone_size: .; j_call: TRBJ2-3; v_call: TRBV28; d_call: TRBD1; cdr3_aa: CASSTGGSSTDTQYF; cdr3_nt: TGTGCCAGCAGTACAGGGGGATCTAGCACAGATACGCAGTATTTT
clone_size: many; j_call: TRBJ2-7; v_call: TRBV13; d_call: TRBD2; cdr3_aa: CASSMRTSGNEQYF; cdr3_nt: TGTGCCAGCAGCATGAGGACTAGCGGGAACGAGCAGTACTTC
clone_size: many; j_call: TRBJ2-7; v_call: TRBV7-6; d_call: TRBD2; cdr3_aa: CASSLAKKASGSYEQYF; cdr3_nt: TGTGCCAGCAGCTTAGCGAAAAAGGCTAGCGGGAGCTACGAGCAGTACTTC
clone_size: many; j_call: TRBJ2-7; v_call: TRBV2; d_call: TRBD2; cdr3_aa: CASSDGAGGYEQYF; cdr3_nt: TGTGCCAGCAGTGATGGAGCGGGAGGGTATGAGCAGTACTTC
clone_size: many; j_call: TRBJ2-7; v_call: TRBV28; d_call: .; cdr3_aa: CASSPQPRLEQYF; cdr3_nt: TGTGCCAGCAGTCCCCAACCCAGGCTCGAGCAGTACTTC
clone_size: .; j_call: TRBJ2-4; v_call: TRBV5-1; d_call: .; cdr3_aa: CASSLGDRPLAKNIQYF; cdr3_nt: TGCGCCAGCAGCTTGGGCGACAGGCCACTAGCCAAAAACATTCAGTACTTC
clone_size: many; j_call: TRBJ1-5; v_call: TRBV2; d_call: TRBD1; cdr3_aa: CASSQGAPEPQHF; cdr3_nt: TGTGCCAGCAGCCAGGGGGCTCCGGAGCCCCAGCATTTT
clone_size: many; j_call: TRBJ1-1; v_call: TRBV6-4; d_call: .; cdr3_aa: CASSDGWGTEAFF; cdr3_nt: TGTGCCAGCAGTGATGGATGGGGAACTGAAGCTTTCTTT
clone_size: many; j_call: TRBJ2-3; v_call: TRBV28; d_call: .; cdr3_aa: CASSFNQGLKDTQYF; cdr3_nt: TGTGCCAGCAGTTTTAACCAGGGCCTGAAAGATACGCAGTATTTT
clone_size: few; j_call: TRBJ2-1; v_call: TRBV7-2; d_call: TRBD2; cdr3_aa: CASSLEAPLAGRATEQFF; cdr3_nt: TGTGCCAGCAGCTTAGAGGCCCCCCTAGCGGGCCGTGCCACTGAGCAGTTCTTC
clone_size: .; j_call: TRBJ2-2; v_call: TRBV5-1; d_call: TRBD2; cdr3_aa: CASSLRLAGNTGELLF; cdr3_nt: TGCGCCAGCAGCTTGCGGCTAGCGGGGAACACCGGGGAGCTGCTTTTT
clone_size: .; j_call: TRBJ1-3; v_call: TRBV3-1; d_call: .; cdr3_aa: CASSLHSSELGKSSGNTIYF; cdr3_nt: TGTGCCAGCAGCCTACACTCCTCGGAATTGGGAAAAAGCTCTGGAAACACCATATATTTT
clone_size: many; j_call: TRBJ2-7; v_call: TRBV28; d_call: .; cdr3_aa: CASSETGNTYEQYF; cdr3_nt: TGTGCCAGCAGCGAAACAGGGAACACCTACGAGCAGTACTTC
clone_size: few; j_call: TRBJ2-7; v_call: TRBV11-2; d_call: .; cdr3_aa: CASSGWEGVVYEQYF; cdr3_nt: TGTGCCAGCAGTGGTTGGGAGGGGGTAGTCTACGAGCAGTACTTC
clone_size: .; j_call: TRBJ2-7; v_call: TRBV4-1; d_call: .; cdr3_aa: CASSLNPRDTDPYEQYF; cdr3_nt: TGCGCCAGCAGCCTCAATCCCCGGGACACTGACCCCTACGAGCAGTACTTC
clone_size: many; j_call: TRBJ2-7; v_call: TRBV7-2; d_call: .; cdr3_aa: CASSKVGGGYEQYF; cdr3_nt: TGTGCCAGCAGTAAGGTGGGGGGAGGCTACGAGCAGTACTTC
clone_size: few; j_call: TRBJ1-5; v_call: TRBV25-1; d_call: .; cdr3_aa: CASSESWGIGSNQPQHF; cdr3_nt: TGTGCCAGCAGTGAATCATGGGGGATTGGAAGCAATCAGCCCCAGCATTTT
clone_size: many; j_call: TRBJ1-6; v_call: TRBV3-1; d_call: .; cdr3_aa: CASSQGSTGLSPLHF; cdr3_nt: TGTGCCAGCAGCCAAGGTAGCACAGGGCTTTCACCCCTCCACTTT
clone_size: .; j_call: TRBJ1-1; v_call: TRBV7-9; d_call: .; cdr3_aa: CASSLYGGRQTNTEAFF; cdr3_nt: TGTGCCAGCAGCTTATATGGGGGTAGGCAGACGAACACTGAAGCTTTCTTT
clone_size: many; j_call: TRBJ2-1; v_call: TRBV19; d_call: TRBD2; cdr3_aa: CASSIEVAGVSYNEQFF; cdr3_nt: TGTGCCAGTAGTATAGAAGTAGCGGGAGTCTCCTACAATGAGCAGTTCTTC
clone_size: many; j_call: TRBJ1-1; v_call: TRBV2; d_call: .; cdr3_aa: CASEQSPMNTEAFF; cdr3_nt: TGTGCCAGCGAACAAAGTCCCATGAACACTGAAGCTTTCTTT
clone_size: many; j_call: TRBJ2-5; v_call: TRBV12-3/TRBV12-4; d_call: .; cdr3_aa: CASSHLETQYF; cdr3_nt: TGTGCCAGCAGCCACTTGGAGACCCAGTACTTC
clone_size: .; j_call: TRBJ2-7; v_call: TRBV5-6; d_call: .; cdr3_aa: CASSLTNRLEWDEQYF; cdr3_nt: TGTGCCAGCAGCTTGACCAACAGGTTGGAATGGGACGAGCAGTACTTC
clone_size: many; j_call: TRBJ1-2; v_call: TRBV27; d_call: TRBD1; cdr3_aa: CASSRTGGSHGYTF; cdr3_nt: TGTGCCAGCAGCCGGACAGGGGGGAGCCATGGCTACACCTTC
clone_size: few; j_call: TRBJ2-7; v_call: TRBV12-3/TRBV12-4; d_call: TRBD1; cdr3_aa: CASSVNPTGGEQYF; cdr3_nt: TGTGCCAGCAGTGTAAATCCGACAGGGGGCGAGCAGTACTTC
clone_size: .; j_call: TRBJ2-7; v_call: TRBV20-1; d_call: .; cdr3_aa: CSARLRAPYEQYF; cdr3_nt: TGCAGTGCTAGACTGCGGGCCCCGTACGAGCAGTACTTC
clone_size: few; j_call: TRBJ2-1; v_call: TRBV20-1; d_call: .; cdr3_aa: CSAKDSTFNEQFF; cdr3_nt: TGCAGTGCTAAGGACAGCACCTTCAATGAGCAGTTCTTC
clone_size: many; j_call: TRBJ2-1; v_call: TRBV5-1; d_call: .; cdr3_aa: CASSHEGNEQFF; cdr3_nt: TGCGCCAGCAGCCACGAGGGGAATGAGCAGTTCTTC
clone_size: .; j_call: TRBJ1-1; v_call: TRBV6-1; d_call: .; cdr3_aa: CASSGWGVTEAFF; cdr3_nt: TGTGCCAGCAGTGGGTGGGGAGTCACTGAAGCTTTCTTT
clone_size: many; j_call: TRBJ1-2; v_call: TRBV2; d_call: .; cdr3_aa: CASSVEGRDGYTF; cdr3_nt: TGTGCCAGCAGTGTAGAAGGACGGGATGGCTACACCTTC
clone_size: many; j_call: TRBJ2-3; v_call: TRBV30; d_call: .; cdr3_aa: CAWSVGYTDTQYF; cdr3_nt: TGTGCCTGGAGTGTTGGTTACACAGATACGCAGTATTTT
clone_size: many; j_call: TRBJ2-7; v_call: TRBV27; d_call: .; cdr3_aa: CASSFGRSYEQYF; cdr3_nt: TGTGCCAGCAGTTTTGGGAGAAGTTACGAGCAGTACTTC
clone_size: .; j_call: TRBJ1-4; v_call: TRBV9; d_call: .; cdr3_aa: CASSVGTATNEKLFF; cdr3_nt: TGTGCCAGCAGCGTAGGGACAGCCACTAATGAAAAACTGTTTTTT
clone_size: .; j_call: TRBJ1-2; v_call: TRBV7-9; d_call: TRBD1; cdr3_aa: CASSLGDRRYGYTF; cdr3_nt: TGTGCCAGCAGCCTGGGGGACAGAAGGTATGGCTACACCTTC
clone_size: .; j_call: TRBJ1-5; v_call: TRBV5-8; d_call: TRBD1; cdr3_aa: CASSTRTGLARPQHF; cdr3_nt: TGTGCCAGCAGCACCCGGACAGGGCTCGCGCGGCCCCAGCATTTT